These 21 T cell receptor beta chains were sequenced from one sample in a study of T cells in Graves' hyperthyroidism and ophthalmopathy. Authors of the study amplified TCR beta CDR3 regions from RNA transcripts. First-round RT-PCR targeting the TCR CDR3 was performed with the HTBI primer set. One entry per CDR3 protein, called by TCRdb with MiXCR from the multiplex PCR reads. The data contain hundreds of thousands of distinct CDR3 sequences, about 24% of them singletons. Sequenced material: blood. These receptors were collected from a woman in her thirties or forties with Graves' ophthalmopathy.

This clonotype was picked up many times. The chain combines TRBV7-2 with TRBJ1-1; 7 nucleotides agree with TRBD1. This CDR3 contains 14 residues. CDR1 and CDR2 from the germline V gene are SGHTA and FQGNSA. Losses at the gene ends were 3 bases for V and 4 bases for J; bases not matched to a gene: 5. The CDR3 DNA sequence: TGTGCCAGCAGCTTGACAGGGTCTACCACTGAAGCTTTCTTT. Translating it yields CASSLTGSTTEAFF. The full variable domain, rest sourced from reference TRBV7-2 and TRBJ1-1, is GAGVSQSPSNKVTEKGKDVELRCDPISGHTALYWYRQSLGQGLEFLIYFQGNSAPDKSGLPSDRFSAERTGGSVSTLTIQRTQQEDSAVYLCASSLTGSTTEAFFGQGTRLTVV.

This clonotype has at least ten counts. The chain carries TRBV5-1 and TRBJ2-7; 10 bases line up with TRBD2. CDR3 length equals 14 residues. The germline gives CDR1 SGHRS, CDR2 YFSETQ. After removal of 4 bases from V and 3 bases from J, the junction contained 4 bases not matched to a gene. The CDR3 is CASSRTSGNYEQYF. DNA of the CDR3: TGCGCCAGCAGCCGGACTAGCGGCAACTACGAGCAGTACTTC. The variable domain in full, completed from reference TRBV5-1 and TRBJ2-7, reads KAGVTQTPRYLIKTRGQQVTLSCSPISGHRSVSWYQQTPGQGLQFLFEYFSETQRNKGNFPGRFSGRQFSNSRSEMNVSTLELGDSALYLCASSRTSGNYEQYFGPGTRLTVT.

This clonotype came up many times. The chain carries TRBV24-1 and TRBJ2-2; 9 bases map to TRBD2. Germline values: CDR1 KGHDR, CDR2 SFDVKD. With 3 bases clipped from V and 6 bases from J, the junction kept 7 bases outside the gene matches. The CDR3 runs 16 residues. The DNA for the CDR3 is TGTGCCACCAGTGATGTTAAGCGGGAGGTCCCCGGGGAGCTGTTTTTT. It yields the protein CATSDVKREVPGELFF.

On this clonotype itself: Because the CDR3 is missing its conserved closing phenylalanine or tryptophan, this is likely a read error. The limits of the CDR3 on the DNA are not certain, so only TCRdb's listed CDR3 is given. The rearrangement joins TRBV15 to TRBJ1-1; the D call in the table, TRBD1, was not verified against the DNA. CDR1 and CDR2 (germline): LNHNV, YYDKDF (reference sequence). A total of 13 residues make up the CDR3, ends included. CDR3 region: CATSRDRGDPPEV.

The chain has TRBV4-2 and TRBJ2-2; D possibly corresponds to TRBD2 (6 bases). Germline CDR1 is LGHNA and CDR2 is YNFKEQ. Between the trimmed V and J ends, which lost 4 bases and 4 bases, there was a span of 22 bases. This CDR3 contains 18 residues. CDR3 loop: CASSRRTSGTGFTGELFF. The CDR3 region has the DNA TGTGCCAGCAGCCGACGGACGTCGGGGACTGGATTCACCGGGGAGCTGTTTTTT.

The sample holds many counts of this clonotype. This chain joins TRBV20-1 and TRBJ1-5; possibly TRBD1 for D (5 bases). Germline values: CDR1 DFQATT, CDR2 SNEGSKA (reference sequence). Trimming took off 6 bases at V and 8 bases at J, with 11 bases between the two ends. The CDR3 is 11 residues long. The DNA of the CDR3 is TGCAGTGCCCAACGGGGGGAGCCCCAGCATTTT. Translating it yields CSAQRGEPQHF.

The chain combines TRBV9 with TRBJ2-7; D is unclear. Trimming stripped 0 bases from V and 2 bases from J, with 9 bases between. This CDR3 contains 14 residues. CDR1 SGDLS and CDR2 YYNGEE come from the germline V gene. CDR3 region: CASSVEADTYEQYF. CDR3 coding DNA: TGTGCCAGCAGCGTAGAGGCAGACACCTACGAGCAGTACTTC. Using reference TRBV9 and TRBJ2-7 for the parts outside the CDR3, the full variable domain is DSGVTQTPKHLITATGQRVTLRCSPRSGDLSVYWYQQSLDQGLQFLIQYYNGEERAKGNILERFSAQQFPDLHSELNLSSLELGDSALYFCASSVEADTYEQYFGPGTRLTVT.

This clonotype appeared many times. The chain joins TRBV6-1 to TRBJ1-6; D gene ambiguous. The V gene lost 10 bases and the J gene lost 4 bases, with 8 bases spanning the gap. The germline V gene has CDR1 MNHNS and CDR2 SASEGT. There are 12 residues in the CDR3. CDR3 amino acids: CAIGRYNSPLHF. CDR3 in DNA: TGTGCCATCGGCAGATATAATTCACCCCTCCACTTT.

This chain joins TRBV19 and TRBJ1-2; tentatively, D is TRBD1 (6 bases). Trimming left V 11 bases short and J 3 bases short, with 16 bases between. This CDR3 region has 13 residues. CDR1 is LNHDA and CDR2 is SQIVND in the germline V gene (reference sequence). The CDR3 loop reads CAAMDQGYYGYTF. The DNA for the CDR3 is TGTGCCGCGATGGATCAGGGGTACTATGGCTACACCTTC.

This clonotype has a handful of counts. The chain joins TRBV6-1 to TRBJ2-5; no firm D call. This CDR3 spans 12 amino acids. Germline lookup yields CDR1 MNHNS and CDR2 SASEGT. The V end lost 10 bases, the J end lost 5 bases, and 14 bases lay between the germline ends. The CDR3 DNA is TGTGCCATCTCAGGCTCCGTGGAGACCCAGTACTTC. The encoded protein is CAISGSVETQYF.

In this sample, this clonotype turned up many times. The rearrangement links TRBV28 to TRBJ1-3; TRBD1 might be the D (5 bases). Germline CDR1 and CDR2: MDHEN and SYDVKM. The CDR3 consists of 15 residues. V lost 0 bases and J 1 base, leaving 7 bases between the germline ends. Here the CDR3 DNA reads TGTGCCAGCAGTTTATGGCAGGGATCTGGAAACACCATATATTTT. As protein: CASSLWQGSGNTIYF.

This clonotype was observed many times. This chain links TRBV2 with TRBJ1-6, with 8 positions matching TRBD1. The CDR3 extends over 15 amino acids. Looked up from germline, CDR1 is SNHLY and CDR2 is FYNNEI. The J segment lost 6 bases and the V segment lost 11 bases, leaving 12 bases of the junction unmatched. The CDR3 is CASTPDRGGNSPLHF. The CDR3 region has the DNA TGTGCCTCCACTCCAGACAGGGGTGGTAATTCACCCCTCCACTTT.

This clonotype was seen at least ten times. V gene TRBV7-9 combines with J gene TRBJ2-7; the match to TRBD2 covers 13 bases. V gave up 1 base and J gave up 7 bases; unmatched junction bases: 4. Germline CDR1 is SEHNR and CDR2 is FQNEAQ (reference sequence). The CDR3 is 15 amino acids. CDR3 DNA: TGTGCCAGCAGCTTAGAGGGACTAGCGGGATCTGAGCAGTACTTC. It is translated as CASSLEGLAGSEQYF.

Ten or more counts support this clonotype. This chain joins TRBV7-9 and TRBJ2-5; D gene uncertain. The CDR3 runs 15 residues. The V gene's germline CDR1 is SEHNR and CDR2 FQNEAQ (reference sequence). The V end lost 3 bases, the J end lost 5 bases, and 16 bases lay between the germline ends. The CDR3 sequence: CASSLGGGVKETQYF. The CDR3 DNA sequence: TGTGCCAGCAGCTTGGGCGGTGGGGTCAAGGAGACCCAGTACTTC.

This clonotype occurred a few times. V is TRBV7-9 and J is TRBJ1-2, with a tentative D call TRBD1 (5 bases). Trimming pared 2 bases from V and 4 bases from J, leaving 11 bases between. In germline, CDR1 is SEHNR, CDR2 FQNEAQ (reference sequence). The CDR3 is 14 amino acids. The DNA of the CDR3 is TGTGCCAGCAGCTTACAGACAGACCGCTATGGCTACACCTTC. It specifies CASSLQTDRYGYTF. Combining the CDR3 with reference TRBV7-9 and TRBJ1-2 gives the whole variable domain DTGVSQNPRHKITKRGQNVTFRCDPISEHNRLYWYRQTLGQGPEFLTYFQNEAQLEKSRLLSDRFSAERPKGSFSTLEIQRTEQGDSAMYLCASSLQTDRYGYTFGSGTRLTVV.

The J gene is TRBJ1-1, the V gene TRBV6-5; D not certain. V lost 2 bases, J lost 1 base, and 17 bases lay in between. Germline CDR1 is MNHEY and CDR2 is SVGAGI. The CDR3 spans 17 residues. CDR3 sequence reads: CASSYKATIAPNTEAFF. In DNA, the CDR3 is TGTGCCAGCAGTTACAAAGCGACAATAGCGCCGAACACTGAAGCTTTCTTT.

On this clonotype: The CDR3 end shows no conserved phenylalanine or tryptophan, and so a read error is likely. The V gene is TRBV7-8, the J gene TRBJ2-7; tentative D call: TRBD1 (6 bases). The CDR3 loop spans 13 amino acids. Germline V gives CDR1 SGHVS, CDR2 FQNEAQ. V was trimmed by 2 bases and J by 7 bases, leaving 12 bases between them. The CDR3 sequence is CASSLLRGCEQYS. CDR3 nucleotide sequence: TGTGCCAGCAGCTTATTAAGGGGGTGTGAGCAGTACTCC.

Ten or more counts support this clonotype. The chain joins TRBV6-5 to TRBJ2-5; 9 nucleotides agree with TRBD2. Germline lookup yields CDR1 MNHEY and CDR2 SVGAGI. The CDR3 is 16 amino acids. J lost 4 bases, V lost 1 base, and 7 bases had no gene match. The CDR3: CASSYLSAGGVETQYF. DNA for the CDR3: TGTGCCAGCAGTTACTTATCGGCGGGAGGGGTAGAGACCCAGTACTTC.

This clonotype has more than one count but fewer than ten. This chain links TRBV20-1 with TRBJ2-7; 8 bases are a match to TRBD1. CDR1 DFQATT and CDR2 SNEGSKA come from the germline V gene (reference sequence). CDR3 length equals 16 residues. With 3 bases clipped from V and 4 bases from J, the junction kept 14 bases outside the gene matches. The DNA for the CDR3 is TGCAGTGCTAGTCCCGGGACAGGAGGGGGGTTTTACGAGCAGTACTTC. Its translation is CSASPGTGGGFYEQYF.

This clonotype was seen many times. The J gene is TRBJ2-7, the V gene TRBV6-2 or TRBV6-3; D uncertain. The CDR3 is 13 residues long. The V end was cut by 11 bases, the J end by 4 bases, with 18 bases between. The germline V gene encodes CDR1 MNHEY and CDR2 SVGEGT. The CDR3 DNA follows: TGTGCCGGCGGAGCCTCTTTCCTTTACGAGCAGTACTTC. Translating it yields CAGGASFLYEQYF.

This clonotype was observed a handful of times. This sequence joins TRBV12-3 or TRBV12-4 and TRBJ2-7, with D possibly TRBD1 on 6 matching bases. Trimming pared 3 bases from V and 12 bases from J, leaving 15 bases between. The CDR3 is 12 residues long. The DNA for the CDR3 is TGTGCCAGCAGTTTCCCAACAGGGACGCGGTACTTC. It encodes CASSFPTGTRYF.